Listed here is a single T cell receptor beta chain. Its antigen is currently unknown. No DNA is given; TCRdb re-called the 5' RACE reads and lists each CDR3 protein once. This listing includes around 380,000 distinct CDR3 sequences. Germline-derived CDR1 and CDR2 are MGHRA and YSYEKL. The CDR3 runs 16 residues. The sample originates from a study of T cells expressing NK-cell markers. Study in general: It was from sorted CD3+CD56+NKG2C+, CD3+CD56+NKG2C- and CD3+CD56-NKG2C+ T cells that TCR beta repertoires came. HCMV seropositivity characterized most of the eight sequenced donors, and seronegativity one.

Findings of the study overall: The contribution of dominant NKG2C+ clonotypes to CD8+ T cells in roughly six donors was roughly 1.0-7.5%.

This clonotype originated in a woman between 50 and 59 years old in good health. This sequence joins TRBV4-1 and TRBJ1-5. Sequenced: blood T cells: a sorted CD56 or NKG2C T cell subset, CD4+ or CD8+ T cells, or bulk PBMC T cells (not recorded which). CDR3 sequence reads: CASSQVSGRVGQPQHF.